What follows is one T cell receptor (beta chain) and its context. The repertoire was sequenced with immunoSEQ multiplex PCR; TCRdb's copy has only in-frame clones and lacks some. The sample gives tens of thousands of clones, 85% to 95% of which show up once; 2.5% to 3% is in the top ten. Between the trimmed V and J ends, which lost 2 bases and 1 base, there was a span of 7 bases. This CDR3 comprises 14 residues. Germline CDR1 is PRHDT and CDR2 is FYEKMQ (reference sequence). This sample stems from a study of T cell changes during pregnancy in multiple sclerosis. V usage is TRBV13 and J usage is TRBJ2-3; maybe TRBD2 (5 bases). The receptor comes from a female donor in good health, enrolled as a control in a pregnancy study. The sequencing used peripheral blood, collected in the third trimester of pregnancy. CDR3 protein: CASSLPGGTDTQYF. The CDR3 DNA reads TGTGCCAGCAGCTTACCCGGGGGCACAGATACGCAGTATTTT.